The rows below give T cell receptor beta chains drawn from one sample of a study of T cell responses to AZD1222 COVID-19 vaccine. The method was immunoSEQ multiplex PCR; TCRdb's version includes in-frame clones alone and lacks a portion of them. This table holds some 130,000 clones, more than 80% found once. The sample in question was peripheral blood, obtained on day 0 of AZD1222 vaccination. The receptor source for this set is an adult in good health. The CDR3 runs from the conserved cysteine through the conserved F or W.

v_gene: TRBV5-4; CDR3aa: CASSSIAYGYTF
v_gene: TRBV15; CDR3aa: CATSRDSVVSQYF
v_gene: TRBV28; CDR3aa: CASSLFTTVLGAFF
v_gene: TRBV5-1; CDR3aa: CASSGRGHTYEQYF
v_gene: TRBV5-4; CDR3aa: CASGVSPADSQGGETQYF
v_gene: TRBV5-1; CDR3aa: CASIPGLTGALSSYNEQFF
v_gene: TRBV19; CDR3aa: CASSIDRGISNQPQHF
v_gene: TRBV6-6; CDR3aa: CASSYRRSSNQPQHF
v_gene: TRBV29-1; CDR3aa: CSARASGGTDTQYF
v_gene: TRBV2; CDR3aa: CASRPGQGMNTEAFF
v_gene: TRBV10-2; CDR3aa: CASRADRILKNTGELFF
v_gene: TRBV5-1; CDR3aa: CASSLDGVSNQPQHF
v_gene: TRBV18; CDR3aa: CASSPPTGLSGAYEQYF
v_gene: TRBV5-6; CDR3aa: CASSLGGRRFLNYGYTF
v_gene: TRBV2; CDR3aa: CASSETRGQAGELFF
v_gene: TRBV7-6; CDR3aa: CASSLDVGLGNTIYF
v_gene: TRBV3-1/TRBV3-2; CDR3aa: CASSQGVGGPTNEQYF
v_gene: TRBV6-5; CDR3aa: CASSYSPGGNTEAFF
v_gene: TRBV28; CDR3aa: CASSQIKPGTGAYEQYF
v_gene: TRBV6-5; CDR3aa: CASREGQGLLNEQFF
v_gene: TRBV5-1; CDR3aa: CASSLGYSYEQYF
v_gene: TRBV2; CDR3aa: CASSEGTGGDGYTF
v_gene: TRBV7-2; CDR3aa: CASGVRADNEQFF
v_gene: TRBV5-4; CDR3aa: CASSSPTANTEAFF
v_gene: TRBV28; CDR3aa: CASNGGLGSQPQHF
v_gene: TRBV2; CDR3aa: CASSEGQIDQPQHF
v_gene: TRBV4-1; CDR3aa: CASSQTSWDTQYF
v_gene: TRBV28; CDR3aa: CASGLISNTEAFF
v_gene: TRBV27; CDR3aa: CASSLSAAGSYNEQFF
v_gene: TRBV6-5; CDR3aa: CASSPGDYNSPLHF
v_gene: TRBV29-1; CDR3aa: CSVGEGSIFYNEQFF
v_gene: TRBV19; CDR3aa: CASSIVGCCQLNTGELFF
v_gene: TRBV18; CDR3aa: CASSPGRGQTGELFF
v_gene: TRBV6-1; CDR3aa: CASSEGTVSYNEQFF
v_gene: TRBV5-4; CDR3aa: CASSSGTGSYEQYF
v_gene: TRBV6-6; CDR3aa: CASSGRDSNTEAFF
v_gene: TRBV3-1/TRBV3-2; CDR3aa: CASRAQGNNYGYTF
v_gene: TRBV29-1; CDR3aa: CSVRGTGGSYEQYF
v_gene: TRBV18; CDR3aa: CASSSTGSYEQYF
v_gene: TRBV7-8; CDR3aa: CASSLQFREQFF
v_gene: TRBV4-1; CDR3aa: CASSLPLDSSYNEQFF
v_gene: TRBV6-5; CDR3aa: CASRRNRVGNQPQHF
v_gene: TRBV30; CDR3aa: CAWSVRDRGYGVTEAFF
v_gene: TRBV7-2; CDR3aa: CASSLDHGGWGETQYF
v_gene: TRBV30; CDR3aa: CAWSGGFYEQYF
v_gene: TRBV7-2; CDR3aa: CASSAWSLAGASYEQYF
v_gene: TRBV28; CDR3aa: CASSPQGGILRDRGQPQHF
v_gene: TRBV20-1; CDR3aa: CSASSIGGGRTEAFF
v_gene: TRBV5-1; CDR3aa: CASSGGATGANVLTF
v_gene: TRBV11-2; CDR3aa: CASSLQTSHEQYF
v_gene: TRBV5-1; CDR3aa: CASSPGASYNEQFF
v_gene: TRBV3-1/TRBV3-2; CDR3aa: CASSQFSVGELFF
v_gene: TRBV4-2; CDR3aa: CASSEGTAFQETQYF
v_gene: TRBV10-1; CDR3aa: CASSESLAGYNEQFF
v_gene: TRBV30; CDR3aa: CAWTRGNTEAFF
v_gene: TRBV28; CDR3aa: CASSRALGFSFF
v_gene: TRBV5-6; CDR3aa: CASSPLGPSGNTIYF